This note documents a single T cell receptor (beta chain) sequence. Its antigen is currently unknown. The data belong to a study of cytomegalovirus exposure and HLA in healthy donors. Study results and limitations: For TCR beta chains, V- and J-gene trimming was later linked to a missense DCLRE1C variant. When a later analysis was performed, an Asian-associated ancestry cluster reportedly had fewer N-insertions than the roughly 630-donor mean. The likely explanation for a cluster of highly shared sequence variants was sequencing artifact. The study listed approximately 170 cytomegalovirus-associated TCR beta chains.

Amplification used 60 Vbeta primers and 13 Jbeta primers. Using immunoSEQ multiplex PCR, the repertoire was profiled, and TCRdb retains in-frame clones only, with some absent. The sample has roughly 200,000 clones, around three quarters seen once. CDR3 length: 15 amino acids. Germline CDR1 SGDLS, CDR2 YYNGEE. Germline trimming cut 3 bases from V and 4 bases from J; bases unmatched to any gene: 7. The sequenced sample was PBMCs. The clonotype originates from a boy under 18 in good health and CMV-seronegative. The rearrangement uses TRBV9 and TRBJ2-7; 10 positions agree with TRBD1. The CDR3 loop is CASSERQGADYEQYF. The CDR3 DNA reads TGTGCCAGCAGCGAGAGACAGGGGGCGGATTACGAGCAGTACTTC.